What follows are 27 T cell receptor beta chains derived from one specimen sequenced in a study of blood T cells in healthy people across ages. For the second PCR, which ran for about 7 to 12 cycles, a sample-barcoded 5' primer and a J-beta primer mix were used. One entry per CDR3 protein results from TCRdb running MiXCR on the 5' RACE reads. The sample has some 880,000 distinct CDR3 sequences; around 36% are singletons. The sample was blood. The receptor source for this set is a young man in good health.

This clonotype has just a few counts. CDR3 loop: CASSRDRHNTGELFF. The CDR3 DNA reads TGTGCCAGCAGCCGGGACAGACATAACACCGGGGAGCTGTTTTTT. The chain has TRBV27 and TRBJ2-2; TRBD1 matches 7 bases. CDR1 and CDR2 (germline): MNHEY, SMNVEV (reference sequence). The CDR3 extends over 15 amino acids. J gave up 2 bases and V 6 bases, and 6 bases lay outside the gene matches.

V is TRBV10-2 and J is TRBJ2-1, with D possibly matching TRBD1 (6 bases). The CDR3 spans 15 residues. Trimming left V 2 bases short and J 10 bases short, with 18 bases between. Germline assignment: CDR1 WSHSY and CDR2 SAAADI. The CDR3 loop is CASSENRATNSEQFF. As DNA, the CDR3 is TGCGCCAGCAGTGAGAACAGGGCTACTAACTCGGAGCAGTTCTTC.

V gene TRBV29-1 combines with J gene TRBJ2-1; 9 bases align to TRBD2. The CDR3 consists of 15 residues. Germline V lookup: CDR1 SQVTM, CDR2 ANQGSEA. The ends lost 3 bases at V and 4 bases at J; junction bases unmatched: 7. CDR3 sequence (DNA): TGCAGCGTTGAGACTTTTAGCGGGAGTTACAATGAGCAGTTCTTC. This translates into CSVETFSGSYNEQFF.

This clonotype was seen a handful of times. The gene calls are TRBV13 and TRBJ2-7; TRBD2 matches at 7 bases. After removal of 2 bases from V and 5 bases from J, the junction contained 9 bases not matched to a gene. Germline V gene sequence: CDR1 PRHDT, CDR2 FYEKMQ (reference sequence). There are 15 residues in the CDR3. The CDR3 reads CASSLSGGGDHEQYF. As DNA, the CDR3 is TGTGCCAGCAGCTTAAGTGGCGGGGGAGACCACGAGCAGTACTTC.

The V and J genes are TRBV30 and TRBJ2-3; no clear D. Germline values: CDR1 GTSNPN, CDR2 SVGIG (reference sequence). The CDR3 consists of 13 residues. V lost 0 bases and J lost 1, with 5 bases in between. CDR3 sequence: CAWSVSGTDTQYF. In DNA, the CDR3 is TGTGCCTGGAGTGTAAGCGGCACAGATACGCAGTATTTT.

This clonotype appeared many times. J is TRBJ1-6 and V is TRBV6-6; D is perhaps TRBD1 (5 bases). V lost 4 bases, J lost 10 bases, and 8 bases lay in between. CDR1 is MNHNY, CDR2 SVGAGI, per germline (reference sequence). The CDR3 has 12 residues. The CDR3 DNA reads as TGTGCCAGCAGTTTTAGGGACTCACCCCTCCACTTT. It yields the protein CASSFRDSPLHF.

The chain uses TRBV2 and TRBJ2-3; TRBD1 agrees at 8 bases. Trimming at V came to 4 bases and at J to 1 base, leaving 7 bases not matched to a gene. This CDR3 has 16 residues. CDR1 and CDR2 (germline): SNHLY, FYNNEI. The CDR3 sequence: CASSGSSDRGTDTQYF. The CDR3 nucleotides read TGTGCCAGCAGTGGTTCCTCGGACAGGGGCACAGATACGCAGTATTTT.

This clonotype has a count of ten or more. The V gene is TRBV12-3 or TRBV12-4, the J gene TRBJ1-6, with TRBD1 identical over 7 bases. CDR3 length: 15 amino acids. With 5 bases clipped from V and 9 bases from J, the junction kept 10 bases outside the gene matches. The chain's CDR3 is CASSPPMTGFSPLHF. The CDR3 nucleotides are TGTGCCAGCAGTCCTCCCATGACAGGGTTTTCACCCCTCCACTTT.

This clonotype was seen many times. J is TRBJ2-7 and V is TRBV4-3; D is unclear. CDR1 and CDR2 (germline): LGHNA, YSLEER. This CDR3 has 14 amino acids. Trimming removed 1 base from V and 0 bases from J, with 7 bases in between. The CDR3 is CASSQVPHSYEQYF. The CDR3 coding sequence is TGCGCCAGCAGCCAAGTCCCACACTCCTACGAGCAGTACTTC.

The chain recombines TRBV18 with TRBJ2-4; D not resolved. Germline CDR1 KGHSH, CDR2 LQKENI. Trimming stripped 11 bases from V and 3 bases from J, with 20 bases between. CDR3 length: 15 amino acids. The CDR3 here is CADSLGTGDKNIQYF. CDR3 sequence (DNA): TGTGCCGACTCACTCGGTACGGGCGACAAAAACATTCAGTACTTC.

The DNA for the CDR3 is TGTGCCAGCGGACAGGGGGTTGGAGCCTCCTACGAGCAGTACTTC. Its translation: CASGQGVGASYEQYF. The gene calls are TRBV9 and TRBJ2-7, with 10 bases fitting TRBD1. The CDR3 totals 15 residues. The ends lost 7 bases at V and 0 bases at J; junction bases unmatched: 7. From germline, CDR1 is SGDLS and CDR2 YYNGEE.

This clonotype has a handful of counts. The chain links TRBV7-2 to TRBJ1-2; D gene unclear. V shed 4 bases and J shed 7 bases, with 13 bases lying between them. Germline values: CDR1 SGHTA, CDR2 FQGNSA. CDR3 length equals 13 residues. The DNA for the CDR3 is TGTGCCAGCAGCTCCCTCCAGGCGGCTGGCTACACCTTC. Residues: CASSSLQAAGYTF.

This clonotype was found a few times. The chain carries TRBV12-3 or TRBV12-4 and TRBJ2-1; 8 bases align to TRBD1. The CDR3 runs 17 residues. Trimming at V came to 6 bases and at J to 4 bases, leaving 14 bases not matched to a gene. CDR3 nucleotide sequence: TGTGCCAGCAGAGCTCCGGGACAGGTAGGACGATACAATGAGCAGTTCTTC. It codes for CASRAPGQVGRYNEQFF.

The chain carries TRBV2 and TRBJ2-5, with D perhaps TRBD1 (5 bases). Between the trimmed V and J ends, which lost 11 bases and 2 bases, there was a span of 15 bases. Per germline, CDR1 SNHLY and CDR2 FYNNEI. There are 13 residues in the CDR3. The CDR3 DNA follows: TGTGCCTTGGGCACAAGGGGACAAGAGACCCAGTACTTC. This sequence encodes CALGTRGQETQYF.

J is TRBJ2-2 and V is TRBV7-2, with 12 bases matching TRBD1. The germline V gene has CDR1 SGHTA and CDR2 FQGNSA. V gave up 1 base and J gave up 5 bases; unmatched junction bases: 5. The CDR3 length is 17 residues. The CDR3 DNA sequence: TGTGCCAGCAGCTTAGTGGGGACAGGGGGCGCAACCGGGGAGCTGTTTTTT. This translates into CASSLVGTGGATGELFF.

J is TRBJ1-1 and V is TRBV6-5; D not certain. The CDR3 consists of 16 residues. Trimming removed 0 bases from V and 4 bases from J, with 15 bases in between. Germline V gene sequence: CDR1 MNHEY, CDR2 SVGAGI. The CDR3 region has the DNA TGTGCCAGCAGTTACTCCGCGGAGGGATTAGGCACTGAAGCTTTCTTT. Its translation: CASSYSAEGLGTEAFF.

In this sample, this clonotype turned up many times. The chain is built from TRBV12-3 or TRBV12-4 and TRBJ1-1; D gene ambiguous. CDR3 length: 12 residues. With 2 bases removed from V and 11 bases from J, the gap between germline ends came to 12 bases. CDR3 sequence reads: CASSLSQQNAFF. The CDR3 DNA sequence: TGTGCCAGCAGTTTAAGTCAACAGAATGCTTTCTTT.

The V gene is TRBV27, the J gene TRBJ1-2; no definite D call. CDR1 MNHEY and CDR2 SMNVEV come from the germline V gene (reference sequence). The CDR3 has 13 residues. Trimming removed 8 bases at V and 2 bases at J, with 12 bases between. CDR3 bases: TGTGCCAGCGGTAACAGCCCAAACTATGGCTACACCTTC. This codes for CASGNSPNYGYTF.

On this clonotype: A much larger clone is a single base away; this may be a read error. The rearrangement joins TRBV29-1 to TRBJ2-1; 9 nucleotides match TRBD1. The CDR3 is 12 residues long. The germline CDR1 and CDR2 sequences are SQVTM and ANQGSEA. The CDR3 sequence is CGAGQGRSEQFF. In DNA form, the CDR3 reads TGCGGCGCGGGACAGGGAAGGAGTGAGCAGTTCTTC.

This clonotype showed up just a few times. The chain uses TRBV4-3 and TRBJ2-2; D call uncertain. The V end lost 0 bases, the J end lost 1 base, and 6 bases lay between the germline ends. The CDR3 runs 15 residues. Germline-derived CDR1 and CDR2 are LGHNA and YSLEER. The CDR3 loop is CASSQETVNTGELFF. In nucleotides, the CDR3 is TGCGCCAGCAGCCAAGAGACGGTGAACACCGGGGAGCTGTTTTTT.

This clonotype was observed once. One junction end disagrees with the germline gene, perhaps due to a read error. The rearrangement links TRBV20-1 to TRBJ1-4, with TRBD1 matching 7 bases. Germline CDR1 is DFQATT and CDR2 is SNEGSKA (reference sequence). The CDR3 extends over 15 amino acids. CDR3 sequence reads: CGAYAGGRSGEKLFF. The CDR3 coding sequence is TGCGGTGCTTATGCAGGGGGTCGGAGTGGTGAAAAACTGTTTTTT.

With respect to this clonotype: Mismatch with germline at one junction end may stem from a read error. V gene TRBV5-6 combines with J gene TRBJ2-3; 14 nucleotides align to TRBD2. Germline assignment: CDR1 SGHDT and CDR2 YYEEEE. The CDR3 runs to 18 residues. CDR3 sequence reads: CASSLNPTSGGAKDTPYF. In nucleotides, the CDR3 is TGTGCCAGCAGCTTGAATCCGACTAGCGGGGGGGCCAAAGATACGCCGTATTTT.

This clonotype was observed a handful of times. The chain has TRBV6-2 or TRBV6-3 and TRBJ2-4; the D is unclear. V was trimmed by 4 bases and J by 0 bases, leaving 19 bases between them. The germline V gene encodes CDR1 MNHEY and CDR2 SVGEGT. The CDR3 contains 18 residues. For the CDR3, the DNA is TGTGCCAGCAGTTCACTGAGTCTACGCAAAATAGCCAAAAACATTCAGTACTTC. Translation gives CASSSLSLRKIAKNIQYF.

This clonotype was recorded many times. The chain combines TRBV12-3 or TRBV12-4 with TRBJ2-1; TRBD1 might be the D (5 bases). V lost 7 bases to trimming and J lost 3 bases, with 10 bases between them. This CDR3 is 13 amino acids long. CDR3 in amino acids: CASNRDSYNEQFF. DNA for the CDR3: TGTGCCAGCAACCGAGACAGCTACAATGAGCAGTTCTTC.

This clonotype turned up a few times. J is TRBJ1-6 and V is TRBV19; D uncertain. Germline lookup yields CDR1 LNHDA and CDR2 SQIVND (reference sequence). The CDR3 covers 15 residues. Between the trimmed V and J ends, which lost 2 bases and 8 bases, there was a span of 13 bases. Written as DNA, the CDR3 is TGTGCCAGTAGTATAAGAGGGAGTGGAGATTCACCCCTCCACTTT. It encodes CASSIRGSGDSPLHF.

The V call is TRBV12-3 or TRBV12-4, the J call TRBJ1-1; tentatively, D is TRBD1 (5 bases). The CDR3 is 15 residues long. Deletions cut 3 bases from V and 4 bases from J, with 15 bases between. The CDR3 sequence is CASSLDRLGGTEAFF. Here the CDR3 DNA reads TGTGCCAGCAGTTTGGATCGTCTGGGGGGCACTGAAGCTTTCTTT.

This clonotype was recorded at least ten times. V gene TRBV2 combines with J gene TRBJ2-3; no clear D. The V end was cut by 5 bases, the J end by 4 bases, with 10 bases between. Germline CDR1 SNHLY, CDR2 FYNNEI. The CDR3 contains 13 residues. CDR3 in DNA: TGTGCCAGCAGTTCAAGGATCGCAGATACGCAGTATTTT. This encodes CASSSRIADTQYF. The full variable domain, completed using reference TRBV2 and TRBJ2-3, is EPEVTQTPSHQVTQMGQEVILRCVPISNHLYFYWYRQILGQKVEFLVSFYNNEISEKSEIFDDQFSVERPDGSNFTLKIRSTKLEDSAMYFCASSSRIADTQYFGPGTRLTVL.